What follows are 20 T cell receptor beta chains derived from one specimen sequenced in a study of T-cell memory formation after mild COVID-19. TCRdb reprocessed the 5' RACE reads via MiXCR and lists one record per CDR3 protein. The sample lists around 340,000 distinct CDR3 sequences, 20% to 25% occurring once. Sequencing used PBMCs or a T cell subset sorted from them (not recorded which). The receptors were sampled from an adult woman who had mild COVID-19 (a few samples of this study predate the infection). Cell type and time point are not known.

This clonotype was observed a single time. Written as DNA, the CDR3 is TGTGCCAGCAGCTTAGAACAGACAAGGTATGAGCAGTTCTTC. It translates to CASSLEQTRYEQFF. J is TRBJ2-1 and V is TRBV11-2, with D hard to call. This CDR3 contains 14 residues. Trimming left V 0 bases short and J 8 bases short, with 11 bases between. Germline CDR1 SGHAT, CDR2 FQNNGV. Variable domain in full (rest from reference TRBV11-2 and TRBJ2-1): EAGVAQSPRYKIIEKRQSVAFWCNPISGHATLYWYQQILGQGPKLLIQFQNNGVVDDSQLPKDRFSAERLKGVDSTLKIQPAKLEDSAVYLCASSLEQTRYEQFFGPGTRLTVL.

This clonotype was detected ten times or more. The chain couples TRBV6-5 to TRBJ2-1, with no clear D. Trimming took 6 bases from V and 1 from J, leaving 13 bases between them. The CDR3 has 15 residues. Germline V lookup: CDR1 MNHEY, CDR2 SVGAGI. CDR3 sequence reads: CASSPGPRSYNEQFF. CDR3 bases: TGTGCCAGCAGCCCCGGACCGCGGTCCTACAATGAGCAGTTCTTC.

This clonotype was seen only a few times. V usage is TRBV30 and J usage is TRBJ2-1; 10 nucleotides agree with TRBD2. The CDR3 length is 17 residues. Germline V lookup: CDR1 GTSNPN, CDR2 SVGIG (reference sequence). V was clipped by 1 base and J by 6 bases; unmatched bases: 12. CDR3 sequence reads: CAWSGLAGAALGNEQFF. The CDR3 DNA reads TGTGCCTGGAGTGGTCTAGCGGGGGCGGCTTTAGGCAATGAGCAGTTCTTC.

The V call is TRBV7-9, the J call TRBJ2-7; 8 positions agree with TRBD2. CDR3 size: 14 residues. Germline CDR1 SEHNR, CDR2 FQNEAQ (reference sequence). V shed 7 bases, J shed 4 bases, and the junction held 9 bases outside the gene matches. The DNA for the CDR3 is TGTGCCAGCAACTCGGGCGGGGGGCCGTACGAGCAGTACTTC. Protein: CASNSGGGPYEQYF.

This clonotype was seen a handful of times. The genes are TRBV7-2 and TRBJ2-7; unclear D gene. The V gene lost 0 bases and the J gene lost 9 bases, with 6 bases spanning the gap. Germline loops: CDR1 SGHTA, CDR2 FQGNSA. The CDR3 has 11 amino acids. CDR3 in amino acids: CASSLAGRQYF. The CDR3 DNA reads TGTGCCAGCAGCTTAGCCGGAAGGCAGTACTTC.

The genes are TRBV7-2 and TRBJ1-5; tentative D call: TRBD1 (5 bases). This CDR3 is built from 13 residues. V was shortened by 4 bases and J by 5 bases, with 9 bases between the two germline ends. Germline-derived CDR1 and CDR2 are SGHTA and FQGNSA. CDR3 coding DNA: TGTGCCAGCAGCTACATGGGGGATCAGCCCCAGCATTTT. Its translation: CASSYMGDQPQHF.

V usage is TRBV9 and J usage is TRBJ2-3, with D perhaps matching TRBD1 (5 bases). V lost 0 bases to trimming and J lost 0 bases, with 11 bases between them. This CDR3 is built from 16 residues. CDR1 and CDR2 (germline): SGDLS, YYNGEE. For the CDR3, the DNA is TGTGCCAGCAGCGTAGGTGTCAGGGTGAGCACAGATACGCAGTATTTT. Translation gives CASSVGVRVSTDTQYF.

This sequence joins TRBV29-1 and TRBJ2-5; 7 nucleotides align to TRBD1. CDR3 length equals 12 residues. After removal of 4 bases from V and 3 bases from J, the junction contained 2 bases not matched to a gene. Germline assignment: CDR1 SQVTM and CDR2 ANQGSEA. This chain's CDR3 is CSVGDRKETQYF. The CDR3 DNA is TGCAGCGTTGGGGACAGAAAAGAGACCCAGTACTTC.

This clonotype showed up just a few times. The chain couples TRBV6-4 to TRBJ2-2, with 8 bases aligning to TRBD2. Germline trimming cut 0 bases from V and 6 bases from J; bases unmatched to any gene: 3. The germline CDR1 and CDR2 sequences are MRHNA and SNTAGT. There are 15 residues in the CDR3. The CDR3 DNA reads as TGTGCCAGCAGTGACTCATGGACTAGCCCCGGGGAGCTGTTTTTT. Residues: CASSDSWTSPGELFF.

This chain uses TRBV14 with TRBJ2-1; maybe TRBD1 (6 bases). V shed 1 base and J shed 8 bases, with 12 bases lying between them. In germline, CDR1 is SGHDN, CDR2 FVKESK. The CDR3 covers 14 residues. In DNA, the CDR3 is TGTGCCAGCAGCCAAGTTAACAGGGTGGATGAGCAGTTCTTC. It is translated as CASSQVNRVDEQFF.

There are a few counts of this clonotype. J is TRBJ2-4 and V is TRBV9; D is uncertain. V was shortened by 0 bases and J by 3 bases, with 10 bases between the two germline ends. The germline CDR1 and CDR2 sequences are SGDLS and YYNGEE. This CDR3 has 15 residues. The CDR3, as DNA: TGTGCCAGCAGCGTAGGTGAGACCGGCAAAAACATTCAGTACTTC. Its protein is CASSVGETGKNIQYF.

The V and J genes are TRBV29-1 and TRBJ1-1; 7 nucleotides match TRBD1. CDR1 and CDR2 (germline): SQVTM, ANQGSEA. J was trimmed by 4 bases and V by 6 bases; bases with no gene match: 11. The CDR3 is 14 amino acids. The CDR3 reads CSVETGSASTEAFF. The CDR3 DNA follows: TGCAGCGTAGAGACAGGGAGCGCATCCACTGAAGCTTTCTTT.

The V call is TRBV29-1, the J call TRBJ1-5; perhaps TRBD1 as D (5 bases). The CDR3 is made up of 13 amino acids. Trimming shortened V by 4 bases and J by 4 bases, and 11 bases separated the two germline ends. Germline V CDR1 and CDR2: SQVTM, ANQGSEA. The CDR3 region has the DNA TGCAGCGTTGTCTGGGGGGATAATCAGCCCCAGCATTTT. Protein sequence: CSVVWGDNQPQHF.

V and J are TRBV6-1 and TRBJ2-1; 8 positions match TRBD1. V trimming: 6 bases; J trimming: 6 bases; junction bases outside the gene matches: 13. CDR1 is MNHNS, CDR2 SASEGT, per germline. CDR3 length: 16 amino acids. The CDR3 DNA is TGTGCCAGCAGGGCCCGAGGGACAGGAAAATCCAATGAGCAGTTCTTC. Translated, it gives CASRARGTGKSNEQFF.

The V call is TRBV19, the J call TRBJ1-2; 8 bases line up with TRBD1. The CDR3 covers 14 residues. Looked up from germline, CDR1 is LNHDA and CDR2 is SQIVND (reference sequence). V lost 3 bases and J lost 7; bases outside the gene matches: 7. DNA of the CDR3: TGTGCCAGTAGTATTCCCGGACAGGGCACTGGCTACACCTTC. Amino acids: CASSIPGQGTGYTF.

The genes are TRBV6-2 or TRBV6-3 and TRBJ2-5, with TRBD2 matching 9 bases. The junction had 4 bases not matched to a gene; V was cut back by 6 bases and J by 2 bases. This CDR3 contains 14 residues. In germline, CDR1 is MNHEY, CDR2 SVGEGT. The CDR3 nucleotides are TGTGCCAGCAGCCGACTAGCGGATCAAGAGACCCAGTACTTC. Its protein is CASSRLADQETQYF.

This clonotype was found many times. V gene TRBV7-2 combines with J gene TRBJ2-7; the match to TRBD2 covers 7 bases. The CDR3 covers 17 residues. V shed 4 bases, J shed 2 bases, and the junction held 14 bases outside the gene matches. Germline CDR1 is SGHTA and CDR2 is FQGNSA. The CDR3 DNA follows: TGTGCCAGCAGCTCGGGTAGGCTGCCTAGCGGAACCTACGAGCAGTACTTC. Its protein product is CASSSGRLPSGTYEQYF.

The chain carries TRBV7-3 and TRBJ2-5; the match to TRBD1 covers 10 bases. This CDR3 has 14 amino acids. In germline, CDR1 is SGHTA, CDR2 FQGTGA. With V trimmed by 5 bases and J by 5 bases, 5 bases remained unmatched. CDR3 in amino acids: CASSRGTGEETQYF. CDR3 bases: TGTGCCAGCAGCCGGGGGACAGGGGAGGAGACCCAGTACTTC.

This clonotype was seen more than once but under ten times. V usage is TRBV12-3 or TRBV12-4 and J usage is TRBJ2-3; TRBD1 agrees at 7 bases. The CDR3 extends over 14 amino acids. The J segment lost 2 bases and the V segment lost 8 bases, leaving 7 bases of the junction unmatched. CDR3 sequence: CASGDSPHTDTQYF. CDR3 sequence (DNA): TGTGCCAGCGGGGACAGCCCTCACACAGATACGCAGTATTTT.

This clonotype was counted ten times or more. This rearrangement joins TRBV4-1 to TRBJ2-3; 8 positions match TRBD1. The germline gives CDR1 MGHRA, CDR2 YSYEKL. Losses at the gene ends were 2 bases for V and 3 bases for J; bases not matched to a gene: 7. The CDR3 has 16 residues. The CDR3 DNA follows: TGCGCCAGCAGCCAAACGTACAGGGGGGAAACAGATACGCAGTATTTT. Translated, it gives CASSQTYRGETDTQYF.